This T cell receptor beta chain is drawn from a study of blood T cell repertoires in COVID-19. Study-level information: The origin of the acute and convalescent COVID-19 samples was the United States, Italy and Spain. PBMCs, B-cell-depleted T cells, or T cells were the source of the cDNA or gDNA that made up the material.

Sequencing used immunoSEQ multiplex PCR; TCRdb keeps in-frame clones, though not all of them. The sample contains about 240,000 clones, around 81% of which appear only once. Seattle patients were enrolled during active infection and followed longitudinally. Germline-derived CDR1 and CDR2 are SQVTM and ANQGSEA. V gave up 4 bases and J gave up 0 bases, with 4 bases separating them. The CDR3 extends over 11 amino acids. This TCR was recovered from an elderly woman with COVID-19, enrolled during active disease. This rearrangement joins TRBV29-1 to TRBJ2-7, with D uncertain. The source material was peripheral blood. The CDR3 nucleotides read TGCAGCGTTGTTAGCTCCTACGAGCAGTACTTC. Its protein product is CSVVSSYEQYF.